One sample yielded the 7 T cell receptor beta chains listed below, sequenced in a study of shared clonotypes between healthy human individuals. Method: immunoSEQ multiplex PCR; TCRdb's copy keeps in-frame clones and lacks some. This repertoire shows roughly 2.6 million clones, roughly nine tenths found once; its top ten account for around 0.14%. Sequencing was carried out using naive CD4+ T cells sorted from blood. Described subset: CD45RA+ positively selected. These receptors were collected from a man between 18 and 29 years old in good health.

The rearrangement links TRBV5-1 to TRBJ1-4; TRBD1 agrees at 8 bases. J was trimmed by 7 bases and V by 4 bases; bases with no gene match: 9. CDR1 and CDR2 from the germline V gene are SGHRS and YFSETQ. The CDR3 runs to 15 residues. The CDR3 spells CASSPGQGGGEKLFF. The CDR3, as DNA: TGCGCCAGCAGCCCAGGACAGGGTGGGGGTGAAAAACTGTTTTTT.

The J gene is TRBJ1-4, the V gene TRBV30, with 8 bases lining up with TRBD1. Germline CDR1 reads GTSNPN; CDR2 reads SVGIG (reference sequence). The CDR3 sequence is 13 residues long. V lost 5 bases to trimming and J lost 8 bases; unmatched junction nucleotides: 7. The CDR3 DNA reads as TGTGCCTGGTCGGGACAGGTTGGGGAAAAACTGTTTTTT. Protein: CAWSGQVGEKLFF.

The gene calls are TRBV5-6 and TRBJ2-3; the D call may be TRBD1 or TRBD2 (5 bases each). CDR3 size: 16 residues. Trimming took off 4 bases at V and 0 bases at J, with 15 bases between the two ends. The germline V gene encodes CDR1 SGHDT and CDR2 YYEEEE. The CDR3 DNA is TGTGCCAGCAGCGAGGGGCGGCGTCTTAGCACAGATACGCAGTATTTT. Translating it yields CASSEGRRLSTDTQYF.

Remarks on this clone: The same CDR3 can be traced to other DNA sequences in this sample. The genes are TRBV28 and TRBJ2-7; TRBD2 is a possible D gene (5 bases). Trimming stripped 6 bases from V and 0 bases from J, with 15 bases between. The CDR3 has 15 residues. CDR1 is MDHEN, CDR2 SYDVKM, per germline. The CDR3 is CASSPGGVSSYEQYF. The CDR3 coding sequence is TGTGCCAGCAGCCCCGGAGGAGTAAGCTCCTACGAGCAGTACTTC.

The chain has TRBV30 and TRBJ2-7; 8 nucleotides align to TRBD2. V shed 5 bases and J 2 bases; nucleotides not matched to a gene: 11. The CDR3 sequence is 15 residues long. CDR1 is GTSNPN and CDR2 is SVGIG in the germline V gene (reference sequence). CDR3 in DNA: TGTGCCTGGGCCCCCGGGGGGGCCTTCCCCTACGAGCAGTACTTC. Protein product: CAWAPGGAFPYEQYF.

This chain joins TRBV6-4 and TRBJ1-6, with D unresolved. Trimming removed 3 bases from V and 7 bases from J, with 7 bases in between. The V gene's germline CDR1 is MRHNA and CDR2 SNTAGT. The CDR3 loop spans 13 amino acids. DNA of the CDR3: TGTGCCAGCAGTGAACGGGAAAATTCACCCCTCCACTTT. It yields the protein CASSERENSPLHF.

V usage is TRBV11-2 and J usage is TRBJ1-6; TRBD1 matches 8 bases. This CDR3 has 13 residues. With V trimmed by 5 bases and J by 8 bases, 2 bases remained unmatched. CDR1 SGHAT and CDR2 FQNNGV come from the germline V gene. Here the CDR3 reads CASSTDRDSPLHF. In DNA form, the CDR3 reads TGTGCCAGCAGCACGGACAGGGATTCACCCCTCCACTTT.